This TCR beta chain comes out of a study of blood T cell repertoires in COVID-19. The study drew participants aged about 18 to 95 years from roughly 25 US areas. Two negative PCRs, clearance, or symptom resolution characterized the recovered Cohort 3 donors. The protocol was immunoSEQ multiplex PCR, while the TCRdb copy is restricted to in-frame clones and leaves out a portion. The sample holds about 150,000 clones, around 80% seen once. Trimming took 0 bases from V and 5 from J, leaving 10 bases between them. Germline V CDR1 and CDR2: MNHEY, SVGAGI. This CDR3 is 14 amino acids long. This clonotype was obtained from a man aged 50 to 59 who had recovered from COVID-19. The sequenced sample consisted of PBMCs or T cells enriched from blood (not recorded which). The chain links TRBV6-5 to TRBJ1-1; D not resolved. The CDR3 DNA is TGTGCCAGCAGTTACTCGAAACAGTTGACTGAAGCTTTCTTT. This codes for CASSYSKQLTEAFF.